This T cell receptor (beta chain) was recorded in a study of STAT5B mutations in CD4+ large granular lymphocyte leukemia. Whole-study context: Among healthy controls, a particular HLA allele went with more CDR3 'QG' motifs. Study results and caveats: 8/27 top patient clones versus 2/35 control clones were TRBV06-family.

The table came from immunoSEQ multiplex PCR; TCRdb's copy has only in-frame clones and leaves some out. The sample consists of tens of thousands of clones, 65% to 80% of them appearing once. The CDR3 is 16 amino acids. The germline V gene has CDR1 WSHSY and CDR2 SAAADI. Trimming at V came to 6 bases and at J to 0 bases, leaving 7 bases not matched to a gene. This clone occurred a few times. Its antigen is unidentified. Sequenced input: CD4+ T cells from blood buffy coats. The TCR sequence derives from a human donor in good health. The V call is TRBV10-2, the J call TRBJ2-4; 8 positions match TRBD2. As DNA, the CDR3 is TGCGCCAGCAGGGATATAGCGGGGCTAGCCAAAAACATTCAGTACTTC. It translates to CASRDIAGLAKNIQYF.